These T cell receptor beta chains were read from a single sample in a study of T cell responses to AZD1222 COVID-19 vaccine. The protocol was immunoSEQ multiplex PCR, while the TCRdb copy is restricted to in-frame clones and leaves out a portion. The sample lists some 90,000 clones, roughly nine tenths occurring once. Sequenced material: peripheral blood, taken on day 0 of AZD1222 vaccination. These TCRs come from an adult in good health. Each CDR3 is given with its conserved first and last residue. Each record gives: CDR3 protein, CDR3 DNA, clone size, V gene, J gene, D gene. A D gene is named only where the DNA matches it firmly. The listing skips clone size in some rows; elsewhere it reads once, few, many or a size class.

cdr3_aa: CASSLGAGGEQFF
cdr3_nt: TGTGCCAGCTCACTTGGGGCAGGTGGTGAGCAGTTCTTC
clone_size: -
v_call: TRBV18
j_call: TRBJ2-1
d_call: -

cdr3_aa: CAWTSTGNGGYTF
cdr3_nt: TGTGCCTGGACCAGCACAGGGAATGGTGGCTACACCTTC
clone_size: -
v_call: TRBV30
j_call: TRBJ1-2
d_call: -

cdr3_aa: CASSWDRFREKLFF
cdr3_nt: TGTGCCAGCAGTTGGGACAGATTTAGGGAAAAACTGTTTTTT
clone_size: -
v_call: TRBV6-5
j_call: TRBJ1-4
d_call: TRBD1

cdr3_aa: CASSYVGEKLFF
cdr3_nt: TGTGCCAGCAGTTACGTGGGGGAAAAACTGTTTTTT
clone_size: -
v_call: TRBV6-5
j_call: TRBJ1-4
d_call: -

cdr3_aa: CAITTSGGHPEQFF
cdr3_nt: TGTGCCATCACCACTAGCGGGGGGCACCCTGAGCAGTTCTTC
clone_size: -
v_call: TRBV10-3
j_call: TRBJ2-1
d_call: TRBD2

cdr3_aa: CASSSIGGGLNQPQHF
cdr3_nt: TGTGCCAGCAGCTCGATTGGTGGGGGTCTCAATCAGCCCCAGCATTTT
clone_size: -
v_call: TRBV28
j_call: TRBJ1-5
d_call: -

cdr3_aa: CATSDGQGSSTDTQYF
cdr3_nt: TGTGCCACCAGTGATGGACAGGGTTCTAGCACAGATACGCAGTATTTT
clone_size: -
v_call: TRBV24-1
j_call: TRBJ2-3
d_call: TRBD1

cdr3_aa: CASSLAGTSYNEQFF
cdr3_nt: TGTGCCAGCAGCTTAGCCGGGACTAGCTACAATGAGCAGTTCTTC
clone_size: -
v_call: TRBV11-2
j_call: TRBJ2-1
d_call: TRBD2

cdr3_aa: CASRKGTESTEAFF
cdr3_nt: TGTGCCAGCAGAAAGGGAACGGAGTCCACTGAAGCTTTCTTT
clone_size: -
v_call: TRBV27
j_call: TRBJ1-1
d_call: -

cdr3_aa: CASSLGPGHYGYTF
cdr3_nt: TGTGCCAGCAGCTTGGGTCCAGGACACTATGGCTACACCTTC
clone_size: -
v_call: TRBV5-5
j_call: TRBJ1-2
d_call: -

cdr3_aa: CASSSKGQRPDTQYF
cdr3_nt: TGTGCCAGCAGCTCAAAGGGCCAACGGCCAGATACGCAGTATTTT
clone_size: -
v_call: TRBV7-3
j_call: TRBJ2-3
d_call: -

cdr3_aa: CASIGTNEKLFF
cdr3_nt: TGTGCCTCGATCGGGACTAATGAAAAACTGTTTTTT
clone_size: -
v_call: TRBV30
j_call: TRBJ1-4
d_call: -

cdr3_aa: CASTVRGHNSPLHF
cdr3_nt: TGTGCCAGCACCGTCAGGGGGCATAATTCACCCCTCCACTTT
clone_size: once
v_call: TRBV7-9
j_call: TRBJ1-6
d_call: TRBD1

cdr3_aa: CASSLTGQLSYNEQFF
cdr3_nt: TGTGCCAGCAGCTTAACGGGACAGCTGTCCTACAATGAGCAGTTCTTC
clone_size: -
v_call: TRBV7-3
j_call: TRBJ2-1
d_call: TRBD1

cdr3_aa: CASCDSGRAADTQYF
cdr3_nt: TGTGCCAGCTGCGATAGCGGGAGGGCCGCTGATACGCAGTATTTT
clone_size: -
v_call: TRBV9
j_call: TRBJ2-3
d_call: TRBD2

cdr3_aa: CASSEAGQGGSYEQYF
cdr3_nt: TGTGCCAGCAGTGAAGCTGGGCAGGGTGGGTCCTACGAGCAGTACTTC
clone_size: -
v_call: TRBV6-1
j_call: TRBJ2-7
d_call: -

cdr3_aa: CSASEAPANNEQFF
cdr3_nt: TGCAGTGCTAGTGAGGCACCGGCGAACAATGAGCAGTTCTTC
clone_size: -
v_call: TRBV20-1
j_call: TRBJ2-1
d_call: -

cdr3_aa: CASLTGTIGNYGYTF
cdr3_nt: TGTGCCAGCCTGACGGGGACAATCGGTAACTATGGCTACACCTTC
clone_size: once
v_call: TRBV6-5
j_call: TRBJ1-2
d_call: -

cdr3_aa: CASSGGQGANSGYGYTF
cdr3_nt: TGTGCCAGCAGTGGGGGACAGGGGGCTAACTCGGGCTATGGCTACACCTTC
clone_size: -
v_call: TRBV2
j_call: TRBJ1-2
d_call: TRBD1

cdr3_aa: CASSVEGTADEAFF
cdr3_nt: TGTGCCAGCAGCGTAGAGGGGACAGCGGATGAAGCTTTCTTT
clone_size: -
v_call: TRBV9
j_call: TRBJ1-1
d_call: TRBD1

cdr3_aa: CASSSPFSNQPQHF
cdr3_nt: TGTGCCAGCAGTTCCCCCTTCAGCAATCAGCCCCAGCATTTT
clone_size: -
v_call: TRBV27
j_call: TRBJ1-5
d_call: -

cdr3_aa: CASSQAGAVTEAFF
cdr3_nt: TGCGCCAGCAGCCAAGCCGGGGCAGTCACTGAAGCTTTCTTT
clone_size: -
v_call: TRBV4-3
j_call: TRBJ1-1
d_call: -

cdr3_aa: CASSLPSGGSSPLHF
cdr3_nt: TGTGCCAGCAGTTTACCATCAGGGGGAAGTTCACCCCTCCACTTT
clone_size: few
v_call: TRBV27
j_call: TRBJ1-6
d_call: TRBD1

cdr3_aa: CASSQVGGTAYEQYF
cdr3_nt: TGTGCCAGCAGCCAGGTAGGGGGAACGGCCTACGAGCAGTACTTC
clone_size: -
v_call: TRBV3-1/TRBV3-2
j_call: TRBJ2-7
d_call: -

cdr3_aa: CASGLVLDRSYEQYF
cdr3_nt: TGTGCTAGTGGTTTGGTACTCGACAGATCCTACGAGCAGTACTTC
clone_size: once
v_call: TRBV12-5
j_call: TRBJ2-7
d_call: -

cdr3_aa: CASSQDDRQGGPFFF
cdr3_nt: TGCGCCAGCAGCCAAGATGATCGACAAGGGGGCCCATTTTTCTTT
clone_size: -
v_call: TRBV4-1
j_call: TRBJ1-1
d_call: TRBD1

cdr3_aa: CASSSIRDRTNGYTF
cdr3_nt: TGTGCCAGCAGCTCAATAAGGGACAGAACAAATGGCTACACCTTC
clone_size: -
v_call: TRBV11-2
j_call: TRBJ1-2
d_call: TRBD1

cdr3_aa: CASSPRGGNQPQHF
cdr3_nt: TGCGCCAGCAGCCCCCGGGGGGGCAATCAGCCCCAGCATTTT
clone_size: -
v_call: TRBV5-1
j_call: TRBJ1-5
d_call: -

cdr3_aa: CASSSGSYSYEQYF
cdr3_nt: TGTGCCAGCAGTAGCGGGAGCTACTCCTACGAGCAGTACTTC
clone_size: -
v_call: TRBV27
j_call: TRBJ2-7
d_call: TRBD2

cdr3_aa: CASSLSGLGGSYEQYF
cdr3_nt: TGTGCCAGCAGCTTAAGCGGGCTCGGCGGGTCCTACGAGCAGTACTTC
clone_size: -
v_call: TRBV13
j_call: TRBJ2-7
d_call: -

cdr3_aa: CASRDQGDQPQHF
cdr3_nt: TGTGCCAGTAGAGATCAGGGGGATCAGCCCCAGCATTTT
clone_size: -
v_call: TRBV19
j_call: TRBJ1-5
d_call: TRBD1

cdr3_aa: CASSLGHFLYTEAFF
cdr3_nt: TGTGCCAGCAGCTTAGGGCATTTTCTATACACTGAAGCTTTCTTT
clone_size: -
v_call: TRBV11-2
j_call: TRBJ1-1
d_call: -

cdr3_aa: CASSSGRKAGKDSYEQYF
cdr3_nt: TGCGCCAGCAGCTCGGGACGGAAGGCGGGGAAGGACTCCTACGAGCAGTACTTC
clone_size: -
v_call: TRBV5-1
j_call: TRBJ2-7
d_call: -

cdr3_aa: CASSSNGLAGAQYF
cdr3_nt: TGTGCCAGCAGCTCCAACGGACTAGCGGGTGCGCAGTATTTT
clone_size: few
v_call: TRBV7-3
j_call: TRBJ2-3
d_call: TRBD2

cdr3_aa: CASTMTSGRAMSNEQFF
cdr3_nt: TGTGCCAGCACTATGACTAGCGGGAGGGCCATGAGCAATGAGCAGTTCTTC
clone_size: -
v_call: TRBV2
j_call: TRBJ2-1
d_call: TRBD2

cdr3_aa: CASSDSTQGNTDTQYF
cdr3_nt: TGTGCCAGCAGTGACTCCACGCAGGGGAATACAGATACGCAGTATTTT
clone_size: -
v_call: TRBV6-4
j_call: TRBJ2-3
d_call: -

cdr3_aa: CASTGGVTQYF
cdr3_nt: TGTGCCAGCACCGGGGGCGTGACCCAGTACTTC
clone_size: -
v_call: TRBV12-3/TRBV12-4
j_call: TRBJ2-5
d_call: -

cdr3_aa: CASSYSRGNYGYTF
cdr3_nt: TGTGCCAGCAGTTACTCGAGGGGGAACTATGGCTACACCTTC
clone_size: -
v_call: TRBV6-5
j_call: TRBJ1-2
d_call: -

cdr3_aa: CASSESGLANDNEQFF
cdr3_nt: TGTGCCAGCAGTGAAAGTGGTCTAGCGAACGACAATGAGCAGTTCTTC
clone_size: few
v_call: TRBV2
j_call: TRBJ2-1
d_call: -

cdr3_aa: CASSRTDPYEQYF
cdr3_nt: TGTGCCAGCAGTAGGACGGATCCGTACGAGCAGTACTTC
clone_size: -
v_call: TRBV12-3/TRBV12-4
j_call: TRBJ2-7
d_call: -